This TCR beta chain was observed in a study of shared clonotypes between healthy human individuals (TCRdb year 2020). Context from the whole study: The cohort comprised a couple of women and a few men aged 18 to 49 years. Per donor, leukapheresis produced somewhere between about 0.85 and 9.5 billion PBMCs. To estimate repertoire size and how much clonotype sharing occurs between individuals, the study deeply sequenced the blood TCR repertoires of several healthy adults. Libraries were prepared and TCR repertoires were sequenced by different laboratories using diverse techniques, in order to increase sequencing depth and limit assay-specific biases. For each donor, three plates each were used for CD4 naive and CD4 memory, two plates were used for CD8 naive, and one plate was used for CD8 memory.

Reading from cysteine to phenylalanine, the CDR3 counts 14 amino acids. Only the CDR3 DNA is retained, 42 bases long and in frame from the first base. Relative to germline, V is 0 bases shorter and J is 7 bases shorter, with 9 bases between their ends. From the germline V gene, CDR1 is LGHNA and CDR2 is YSLEER. Using the deep immunoSEQ assay, multiplex PCR amplified TCR CDR3 regions from genomic DNA. Extracted genomic DNA from each cell subset was distributed evenly across all wells of several immunoSEQ 96-well plates, and each plate was treated as a replicate. Each replicate PCR for sorted subsets received roughly 200 ng genomic DNA, equal to 30,000 or so T cell genomes. The purified libraries were quantified using a Qubit 3.0 fluorometer, sized with a Bioanalyzer 2100, and then quantified again using the KAPA Library Quantification kit. Every immunoSEQ 96-well plate was sequenced on a separate single-read 150-cycle Illumina NextSeq 550 flow cell. The original methods were these. The immunoSEQ output contained only junctional sequences without quality scores, so filtering could not match that applied to full-length reads. Sequences were annotated with PyIR, a Python wrapper for IgBLAST v1.9, using IMGT germline references to assign V/J genes and CDR3. Reads with weak V/J assignments (E-value above 1e-6), missing CDR3, stop codons, out-of-frame junctions, or ambiguous translated residues were removed. A V3J clonotype was defined by an identical inferred V gene, J gene, and CDR3 amino acid sequence. To compute the percentage overlap between repertoires, the number of shared unique clonotypes was divided by the size of the smaller repertoire. RTK rarefaction, the Chao1 estimator, and Recon v2.1 estimates of unobserved clonotypes were used to assess repertoire richness. For all TCRbeta clonotypes obtained by the gDNA method from a handful of donors, generation probabilities were computed with OLGA. The immuneACCESS repertoire file appears here via TCRdb, limited to in-frame rearrangements. These files lack a portion of the clones; in checked studies, under half of the deficit traces to unresolved V genes, and the cause of the others is not known. V and J calls and clone size are those listed in that table; D and trimming were worked out from the DNA. Present in this sample are about 2 million clones, 95% of which were seen just once. The ten largest clones add up to approximately 0.13% of the sample.

Overall results and qualifications from the work: Because the study included a small number of donors, the genetic and exposure-history diversity represented was limited. Sampling was restricted to blood, and TCR repertoires in tissue are likely to differ from TCR repertoires in blood. Compared with non-shared clonotypes, the clonotypes found in all four sorted-subset donors had higher generation probabilities. Around 5.4% of naive CD4, roughly 3.6% of naive CD8, approximately 2% of memory CD4, and about 0.4% of memory CD8 clonotypes were shared across several donors. Naive subsets generally had larger estimated clonotype richness than memory subsets did. Rarefaction of sorted-subset datasets indicated incomplete sequencing despite the large sequencing depth. Pairwise subsampling led to the expectation that sequencing depth would affect the degree of clonotype sharing among donors.

Points on this clone: Its target antigen remains unknown. Qualities for individual bases were not recorded, and no much larger clone is one base off.

The donors were healthy, HIV-negative adults who had no recently reported acute infections or vaccinations. All donors were Caucasian adults living in Nashville, Tennessee, USA. CD4+ T cells were enriched by magnetic negative selection; naive cells were then positively selected on CD45RA, and the negative fraction formed the memory subset. Blood was collected by leukapheresis, and PBMCs were isolated by Ficoll-Histopaque density gradient centrifugation and then cryopreserved in liquid nitrogen vapor phase. Analytical flow cytometry was used to check the purity and quantity of each magnetically sorted T cell population. From each sorted fraction, genomic DNA was isolated and quantified by UV absorbance on a Nanodrop 2000c.

The clonotype was recovered from a man younger than 35 in good health. The V and J segments used are TRBV4-3 and TRBJ2-2; TRBD1 could be the D gene, as 5 bases match. What was sequenced was naive CD4+ T cells sorted from blood. The sample's cell subset or site label, decoded: CD45RA+ positively selected. The CDR3 has the sequence CASSQEGVGGELFF. The DNA sequence follows: TGCGCCAGCAGCCAAGAAGGGGTGGGCGGGGAGCTGTTTTTT.